This T cell receptor (beta chain) was captured by sequencing in a study of shared clonotypes between healthy human individuals. Naive CD8 cells were CD45RO-negative, positively selected for CCR7, excluding terminally differentiated effector memory CD45RA+ cells. The V and J ends lost 2 bases and 7 bases, in that order; junction bases with no gene match: 8. The CDR3 consists of 16 residues. Repertoires were generated with immunoSEQ multiplex PCR, while TCRdb's copy carries only in-frame clones and drops some. The repertoire has approximately 650,000 clones, 95% to 96% of them found once; the top ten carry around 0.097%.

The specimen was naive CD8+ T cells sorted from blood. This sequence was found in a woman in her thirties in good health. The chain employs TRBV23-1 and TRBJ2-2; 9 nucleotides align to TRBD1. TRBV23-1 is reported as an ORF; its role is uncertain. The CDR3 here is CASSQIGTGKRGELFF. The CDR3 DNA reads TGCGCCAGCAGTCAAATAGGGACAGGGAAACGCGGGGAGCTGTTTTTT.